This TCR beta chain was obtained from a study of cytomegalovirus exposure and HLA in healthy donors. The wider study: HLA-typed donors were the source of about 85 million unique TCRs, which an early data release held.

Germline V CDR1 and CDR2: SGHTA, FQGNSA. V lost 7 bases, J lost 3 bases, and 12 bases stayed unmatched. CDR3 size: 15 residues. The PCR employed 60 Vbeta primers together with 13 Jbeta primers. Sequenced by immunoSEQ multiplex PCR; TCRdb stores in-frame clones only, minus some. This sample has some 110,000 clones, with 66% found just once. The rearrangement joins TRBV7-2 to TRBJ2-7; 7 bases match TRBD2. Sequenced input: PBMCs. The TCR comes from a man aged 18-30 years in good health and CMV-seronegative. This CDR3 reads CASNPAAGESYEQYF. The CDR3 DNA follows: TGTGCCAGCAATCCAGCTGCGGGAGAGAGCTACGAGCAGTACTTC.